What follows are 28 T cell receptor beta chains derived from one specimen sequenced in a study of blood T cells in healthy people across ages. Together with a sample-barcoded 5' primer, a J-beta primer mix was included in a second PCR lasting about 6 to 11 cycles. TCRdb re-derived calls from the 5' RACE reads in MiXCR, one entry per CDR3 protein. The sample shows about 2 million distinct CDR3 sequences, roughly 49% of them seen only once. Sample: blood. The receptor source for this set is a woman in her forties in good health.

The chain combines TRBV6-1 with TRBJ2-3, with D unclear. V was pared by 7 bases and J by 5 bases, with 16 bases between. CDR1 and CDR2 (germline): MNHNS, SASEGT. The CDR3 totals 14 residues. The CDR3 region has the DNA TGTGCCAGCATCGTCGACTGGTTGGGAGATACGCAGTATTTT. As protein: CASIVDWLGDTQYF.

The rearrangement joins TRBV4-2 to TRBJ2-2; 14 nucleotides match TRBD2. V gave up 1 base and J gave up 0 bases; unmatched junction bases: 7. Germline-derived CDR1 and CDR2 are LGHNA and YNFKEQ. The CDR3 has 20 amino acids. CDR3 in amino acids: CASSQALRTSGGSNTGELFF. The CDR3 DNA reads TGTGCCAGCAGCCAAGCTCTTAGGACTAGCGGGGGGTCGAACACCGGGGAGCTGTTTTTT.

This clonotype was seen a few times. The rearrangement uses TRBV27 and TRBJ2-1, with D perhaps being TRBD1 or TRBD2 (6 bases each). The CDR3 spans 13 residues. The V end was cut by 6 bases, the J end by 7 bases, with 13 bases between. CDR1 and CDR2 (germline): MNHEY, SMNVEV (reference sequence). DNA for the CDR3: TGTGCCAGCAGAGTGCAGGGGAGGAATGAGCAGTTCTTC. It is translated as CASRVQGRNEQFF.

The CDR3 coding sequence is TGTGCCAGCAGTTTACATGTGAGTTCACCCCTCCACTTT. This gives the protein CASSLHVSSPLHF. V and J are TRBV27 and TRBJ1-6; D remains ambiguous. This CDR3 has 13 residues. V lost 2 bases and J 9 bases, leaving 8 bases between the germline ends. Germline CDR1 and CDR2: MNHEY and SMNVEV (reference sequence).

The J gene is TRBJ2-1, the V gene TRBV29-1; the match to TRBD1 covers 10 bases. The V gene's germline CDR1 is SQVTM and CDR2 ANQGSEA. The CDR3 covers 16 residues. V shed 7 bases and J 2 bases; nucleotides not matched to a gene: 11. Here the CDR3 DNA reads TGCAGCGCCCGGATTTCCGGGACAGGGGCCTACAATGAGCAGTTCTTC. As protein: CSARISGTGAYNEQFF.

The chain uses TRBV6-5 and TRBJ2-7, with TRBD2 matching 12 bases. With V trimmed by 0 bases and J by 6 bases, 9 bases remained unmatched. Germline CDR1 and CDR2: MNHEY and SVGAGI. The CDR3 runs 17 residues. The CDR3 nucleotides read TGTGCCAGCAGTTACTCTAGGCTAGCGGGGGGGCTTACCGAGCAGTACTTC. Protein: CASSYSRLAGGLTEQYF.

The chain combines TRBV7-6 with TRBJ2-5, with 7 bases fitting TRBD1. The J call is uncertain, as TRBJ2-7 better fits the DNA end. The germline V gene has CDR1 SGHVS and CDR2 FNYEAQ. This CDR3 has 14 residues. This CDR3 reads CASSSNRDSREQYF. CDR3 DNA: TGTGCCAGCAGCTCGAATAGGGACAGCCGCGAGCAGTACTTC.

This clonotype was picked up a small number of times. The rearrangement uses TRBV20-1 and TRBJ2-7; D is perhaps TRBD2 (5 bases). CDR3 length: 13 amino acids. Per germline, CDR1 DFQATT and CDR2 SNEGSKA (reference sequence). Trimming stripped 3 bases from V and 2 bases from J, with 11 bases between. This CDR3 is CSASDDYAYEQYF. Here the CDR3 DNA reads TGCAGTGCTAGTGATGACTATGCCTACGAGCAGTACTTC.

This chain connects TRBV6-2 or TRBV6-3 to TRBJ2-3; 10 bases align to TRBD2. The CDR3 totals 17 residues. The junction had 14 bases not matched to a gene; V was cut back by 6 bases and J by 5 bases. CDR1 and CDR2 (germline): MNHEY, SVGEGT. DNA for the CDR3: TGTGCCAGCAGATCCGGACTAGCGGAGGGGGTCGGAGATACGCAGTATTTT. As protein: CASRSGLAEGVGDTQYF.

The rearrangement uses TRBV20-1 and TRBJ2-7; D gene unclear. The germline CDR1 and CDR2 sequences are DFQATT and SNEGSKA (reference sequence). The CDR3 contains 12 residues. V was cut by 3 bases and J by 6 bases, with 12 bases left in between. The CDR3 sequence: CSARAPPGEQYF. The CDR3 nucleotides are TGCAGTGCTAGGGCCCCCCCGGGCGAGCAGTACTTC.

This clonotype was detected a few times. The chain combines TRBV20-1 with TRBJ1-1; 9 nucleotides match TRBD1. Germline V CDR1 and CDR2: DFQATT, SNEGSKA (reference sequence). The CDR3 sequence is 13 residues long. V lost 5 bases and J lost 7; bases outside the gene matches: 8. CDR3 region: CSAWGDRVFEAFF. In DNA, the CDR3 is TGCAGTGCTTGGGGGGACAGGGTGTTTGAAGCTTTCTTT.

The rearrangement uses TRBV7-9 and TRBJ2-5; D remains unclear. CDR1 and CDR2 (germline): SEHNR, FQNEAQ (reference sequence). V lost 0 bases, J lost 4 bases, and 9 bases lay in between. The CDR3 has 14 amino acids. The CDR3 DNA reads TGTGCCAGCAGCTTAGCAGGACGCATAGAGACCCAGTACTTC. This sequence encodes CASSLAGRIETQYF. Drawing the rest from reference TRBV7-9 and TRBJ2-5, the complete variable domain is DTGVSQNPRHKITKRGQNVTFRCDPISEHNRLYWYRQTLGQGPEFLTYFQNEAQLEKSRLLSDRFSAERPKGSFSTLEIQRTEQGDSAMYLCASSLAGRIETQYFGPGTRLLVL.

This chain joins TRBV29-1 and TRBJ1-1; no firm D call. The CDR3 spans 13 residues. Trimming removed 0 bases at V and 3 bases at J, with 8 bases between. Germline CDR1 reads SQVTM; CDR2 reads ANQGSEA. The CDR3 loop reads CSVEDMSYTEAFF. CDR3 DNA sequence: TGCAGCGTTGAAGATATGTCGTACACTGAAGCTTTCTTT.

The CDR3 nucleotides are TGCAGTGCTCCGGACCGGCCGTACCAAGAGACCCAGTACTTC. Its translation: CSAPDRPYQETQYF. This rearrangement joins TRBV20-1 to TRBJ2-5, with D uncertain. V was clipped by 5 bases and J by 0 bases, with 13 bases between them. Germline CDR1 DFQATT, CDR2 SNEGSKA (reference sequence). The CDR3 runs to 14 residues.

The chain has TRBV29-1 and TRBJ1-1; D is perhaps TRBD1 (6 bases). This CDR3 contains 13 residues. Trimming shortened V by 6 bases and J by 0 bases, and 11 bases separated the two germline ends. From germline, CDR1 is SQVTM and CDR2 ANQGSEA. The CDR3 DNA sequence: TGCAGCGTCCAGACAGGAGTGAACACTGAAGCTTTCTTT. It is translated as CSVQTGVNTEAFF.

The chain has TRBV27 and TRBJ2-2; 7 nucleotides line up with TRBD1. Germline V gene sequence: CDR1 MNHEY, CDR2 SMNVEV (reference sequence). This CDR3 has 19 residues. J lost 0 bases, V lost 6 bases, and 16 bases had no gene match. CDR3 bases: TGTGCCAGCAGAGGGCCCTGGACAGGCCGCCCTACGAACACCGGGGAGCTGTTTTTT. Amino acid sequence: CASRGPWTGRPTNTGELFF.

This chain connects TRBV7-2 to TRBJ2-3; a weak D match, TRBD2 (7 bases). The CDR3 covers 15 residues. The V gene's germline CDR1 is SGHTA and CDR2 FQGNSA. The V end lost 6 bases, the J end lost 6 bases, and 19 bases lay between the germline ends. The CDR3 reads CASRGGANGADTQYF. CDR3 nucleotide sequence: TGTGCCAGCAGGGGGGGGGCTAACGGGGCGGATACGCAGTATTTT.

The chain uses TRBV6-5 and TRBJ2-4; possible D gene TRBD2, 6 bases. Trimming cost V 5 bases and J 2 bases, with 16 bases left between them. CDR1 and CDR2 from the germline V gene are MNHEY and SVGAGI. The CDR3 covers 16 residues. CDR3 nucleotides: TGTGCCAGCAGTCACGAGGGAGGTAAAACCAAAAACATTCAGTACTTC. It encodes CASSHEGGKTKNIQYF.

J is TRBJ2-5 and V is TRBV10-3; tentative D call: TRBD2 (7 bases). Trimming shortened V by 2 bases and J by 5 bases, and 18 bases separated the two germline ends. The CDR3 runs to 16 residues. Germline assignment: CDR1 ENHRY and CDR2 SYGVKD. This CDR3 reads CAISEALGGGLETQYF. The CDR3 nucleotides are TGTGCCATCAGTGAGGCCTTAGGGGGGGGATTGGAGACCCAGTACTTC.

This rearrangement joins TRBV28 to TRBJ1-2; a weak D match, TRBD1 (5 bases). V lost 4 bases and J lost 0, with 12 bases in between. The germline gives CDR1 MDHEN, CDR2 SYDVKM. The CDR3 is 15 residues long. The DNA of the CDR3 is TGTGCCAGCAGTTCCGGACACCTAACTAACTATGGCTACACCTTC. Its translation is CASSSGHLTNYGYTF.

This clonotype has just a few counts. The rearrangement joins TRBV10-2 to TRBJ2-7, with 10 bases matching TRBD1. The CDR3 contains 14 residues. The V gene end was trimmed by 6 bases and the J gene end by 4 bases; junction bases not matched to a gene: 6. Germline assignment: CDR1 WSHSY and CDR2 SAAADI. CDR3 DNA sequence: TGCGCCAGCAGGGAGGCGGGACAGGGGTACGAGCAGTACTTC. This translates into CASREAGQGYEQYF.

CDR3 nucleotide sequence: TGCAGTGCTTCCGGGACAGGGGGTACATATCGCCCCAACTATGGCTACACCTTC. Protein sequence: CSASGTGGTYRPNYGYTF. The chain joins TRBV20-1 to TRBJ1-2; TRBD1 matches at 11 bases. With V trimmed by 5 bases and J by 2 bases, 16 bases remained unmatched. The germline CDR1 and CDR2 sequences are DFQATT and SNEGSKA (reference sequence). This CDR3 has 18 residues.

This chain connects TRBV29-1 to TRBJ2-5, with D maybe TRBD2 (6 bases). Germline CDR1 SQVTM, CDR2 ANQGSEA. The CDR3 runs 12 residues. Trimming removed 6 bases from V and 5 bases from J, with 13 bases in between. CDR3 DNA sequence: TGCAGCGTCTCAGGCGGGAAGGAGACCCAGTACTTC. Residues: CSVSGGKETQYF.

This chain's CDR3 is CSASEDNEQFF. The CDR3 nucleotides are TGCAGTGCTAGTGAGGACAATGAGCAGTTCTTC. The V and J genes are TRBV20-1 and TRBJ2-1; D gene ambiguous. CDR3 size: 11 residues. Germline CDR1 is DFQATT and CDR2 is SNEGSKA (reference sequence). V was cut by 3 bases and J by 5 bases, with 5 bases left in between.

The gene calls are TRBV27 and TRBJ2-5; D call uncertain. The CDR3 loop spans 13 amino acids. In germline, CDR1 is MNHEY, CDR2 SMNVEV (reference sequence). V was cut by 6 bases and J by 0 bases, with 8 bases left in between. The CDR3 reads CASSRPDQETQYF. DNA for the CDR3: TGTGCCAGCAGCCGCCCTGACCAAGAGACCCAGTACTTC.

This chain joins TRBV7-2 and TRBJ2-7; 11 bases are shared with TRBD2. The CDR3 runs to 14 residues. Germline values: CDR1 SGHTA, CDR2 FQGNSA. V trimming: 3 bases; J trimming: 5 bases; junction bases outside the gene matches: 3. DNA for the CDR3: TGTGCCAGCAGCTTTCTAGCGGGGGGCGACGAGCAGTACTTC. It yields the protein CASSFLAGGDEQYF.

Only a few counts were recorded for this clonotype. This chain links TRBV5-1 with TRBJ2-3, with D perhaps TRBD2 (5 bases). Between the trimmed V and J ends, which lost 4 bases and 3 bases, there was a span of 12 bases. There are 14 residues in the CDR3. Per germline, CDR1 SGHRS and CDR2 YFSETQ. The CDR3 sequence is CASSALAPTDTQYF. Here the CDR3 DNA reads TGCGCCAGCAGCGCCCTAGCTCCGACAGATACGCAGTATTTT. Supplemented by reference TRBV5-1 and TRBJ2-3, the full variable domain reads KAGVTQTPRYLIKTRGQQVTLSCSPISGHRSVSWYQQTPGQGLQFLFEYFSETQRNKGNFPGRFSGRQFSNSRSEMNVSTLELGDSALYLCASSALAPTDTQYFGPGTRLTVL.

The CDR3 reads CASSTAPGQWDEQYF. CDR3 sequence (DNA): TGTGCCAGCAGTACAGCTCCGGGACAGTGGGACGAGCAGTACTTC. The chain couples TRBV27 to TRBJ2-7, with 7 nucleotides matching TRBD1. The V gene end was trimmed by 5 bases and the J gene end by 5 bases; junction bases not matched to a gene: 12. The CDR3 is 15 residues long. The germline gives CDR1 MNHEY, CDR2 SMNVEV (reference sequence).